This T cell receptor beta chain emerged from a study of cytomegalovirus exposure and HLA in healthy donors. Whole-study results and caveats: Analysis performed later found 15,000 or so TCR beta sequences associated with HLA alleles at 0.05 false discovery rate.

CDR3 length: 14 amino acids. The germline V gene encodes CDR1 MNHEY and CDR2 SVGAGI. Trimming stripped 7 bases from V and 2 bases from J, with 15 bases between. As to this clone: Its target is not known.

Use of 60 Vbeta and 13 Jbeta primers characterized the PCR. Data came from immunoSEQ multiplex PCR; TCRdb stores just in-frame clones and leaves some out. The sample totals 50,000 to 60,000 clones; its top ten clones hold 9.5% to 12%. The sequenced sample consisted of PBMCs. The V and J genes are TRBV6-5 and TRBJ2-7, with D perhaps matching TRBD2 (5 bases). This TCR came from a woman aged 45-65 years in good health and CMV-seropositive. The CDR3 reads CASKTREGTYEQYF. CDR3 bases: TGTGCCAGCAAAACCCGGGAAGGGACCTACGAGCAGTACTTC.